This T cell receptor (beta chain) was sequenced for a study of T cells after yellow fever vaccination. As TCR cDNA was made by 5'RACE template switching, a universal primer site and UMIs were added. MiXCR was run by TCRdb on the 5' RACE reads, yielding one entry per CDR3 protein. The sample carries 300,000 to 400,000 distinct CDR3 sequences, 8.7% recorded once. The CDR3 is 14 amino acids. Looked up from germline, CDR1 is MGHRA and CDR2 is YSYEKL. The ends were cut back, 1 base at V and 7 bases at J, with 8 bases in the middle. This chain joins TRBV4-1 and TRBJ1-6; D uncertain. The specimen comprised PBMCs, sampled on the day of the first yellow fever vaccination. The source is a man between 18 and 35 years old who received the YFV17D yellow fever vaccine. The CDR3 sequence is CASSQVGENSPLHF. Here the CDR3 DNA reads TGCGCCAGCAGCCAAGTTGGTGAGAATTCACCCCTCCACTTT.